This TCR beta chain was captured in a study of blood T cell repertoires in COVID-19. About the study: Collection of acute and convalescent COVID-19 samples took place in the United States, Italy and Spain. The analysed material was cDNA or gDNA that came from T cells, B-cell-depleted T cells, or PBMCs.

Per the study methods: Amplification from reference gene primers served as the basis for estimated nucleated cell counts. The data were produced by immunoSEQ multiplex PCR, yet TCRdb's version contains in-frame clones alone and is incomplete. V and J calls and clone size are given by that table; D and trimming were obtained from the DNA. The sample shows 130,000 to 150,000 clones, over 80% of them seen only once. The sequenced material came from peripheral blood. The TCR comes from a woman between 45 and 65 years old with acute or convalescent COVID-19.

Here the CDR3 reads CASSPVGTSITDTQYF. The DNA for the CDR3 is TGTGCCAGCAGCCCTGTTGGGACTAGCATAACAGATACGCAGTATTTT. This rearrangement joins TRBV11-2 to TRBJ2-3; TRBD2 matches 9 bases. Germline loops: CDR1 SGHAT, CDR2 FQNNGV. This CDR3 has 16 amino acids. J gave up 3 bases and V 5 bases, and 9 bases lay outside the gene matches.